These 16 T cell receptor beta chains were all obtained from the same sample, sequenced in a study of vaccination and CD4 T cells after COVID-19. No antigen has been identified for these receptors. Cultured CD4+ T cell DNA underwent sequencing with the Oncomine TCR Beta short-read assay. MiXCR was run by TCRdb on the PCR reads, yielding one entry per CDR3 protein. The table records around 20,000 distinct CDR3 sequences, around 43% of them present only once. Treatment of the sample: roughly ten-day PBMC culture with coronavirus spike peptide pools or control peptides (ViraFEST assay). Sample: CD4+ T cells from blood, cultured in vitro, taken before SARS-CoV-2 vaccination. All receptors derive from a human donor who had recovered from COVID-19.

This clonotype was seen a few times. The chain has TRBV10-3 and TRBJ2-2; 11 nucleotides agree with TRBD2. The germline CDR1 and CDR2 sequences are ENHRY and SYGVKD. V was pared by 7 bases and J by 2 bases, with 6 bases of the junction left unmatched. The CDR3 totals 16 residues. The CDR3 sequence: CAINQGLAANTGELFF. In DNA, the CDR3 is TGTGCCATCAACCAGGGACTAGCGGCAAACACCGGGGAGCTGTTTTTT.

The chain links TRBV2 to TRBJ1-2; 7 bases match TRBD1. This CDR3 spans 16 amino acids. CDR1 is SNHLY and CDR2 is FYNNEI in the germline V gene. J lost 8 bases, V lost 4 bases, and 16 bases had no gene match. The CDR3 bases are TGTGCCAGCAGTGCGAGGACAGGAGTTCGTCTAAGCGGCTACACCTTC. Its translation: CASSARTGVRLSGYTF.

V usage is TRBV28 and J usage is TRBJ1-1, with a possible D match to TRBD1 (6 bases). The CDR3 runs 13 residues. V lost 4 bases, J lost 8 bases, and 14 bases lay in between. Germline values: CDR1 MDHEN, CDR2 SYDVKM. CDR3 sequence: CASSYGRQVEAFF. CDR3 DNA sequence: TGTGCCAGCAGTTACGGTAGACAGGTCGAAGCTTTCTTT. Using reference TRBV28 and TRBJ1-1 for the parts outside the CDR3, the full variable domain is DVKVTQSSRYLVKRTGEKVFLECVQDMDHENMFWYRQDPGLGLRLIYFSYDVKMKEKGDIPEGYSVSREKKERFSLILESASTNQTSMYLCASSYGRQVEAFFGQGTRLTVV.

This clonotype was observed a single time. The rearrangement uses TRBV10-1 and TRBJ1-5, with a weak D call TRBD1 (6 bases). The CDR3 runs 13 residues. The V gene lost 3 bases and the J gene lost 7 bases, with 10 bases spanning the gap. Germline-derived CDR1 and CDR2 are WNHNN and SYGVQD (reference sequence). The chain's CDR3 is CASSEQGNQPQHF. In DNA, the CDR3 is TGCGCCAGCAGTGAACAGGGAAACCAGCCCCAGCATTTT.

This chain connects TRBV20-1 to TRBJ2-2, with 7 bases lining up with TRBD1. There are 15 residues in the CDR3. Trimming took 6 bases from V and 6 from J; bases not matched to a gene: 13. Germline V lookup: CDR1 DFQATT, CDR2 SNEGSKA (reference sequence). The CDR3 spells CSARRTGAVSGELFF. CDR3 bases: TGCAGTGCCCGACGAACAGGGGCGGTCTCCGGGGAGCTGTTTTTT.

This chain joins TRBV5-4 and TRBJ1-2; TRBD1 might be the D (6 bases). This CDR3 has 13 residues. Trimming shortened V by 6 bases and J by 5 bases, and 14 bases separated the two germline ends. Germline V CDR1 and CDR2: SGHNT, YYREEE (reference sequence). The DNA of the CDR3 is TGTGCCAGCAACGAACAGGGATTTTATGGCTACACCTTC. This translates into CASNEQGFYGYTF.

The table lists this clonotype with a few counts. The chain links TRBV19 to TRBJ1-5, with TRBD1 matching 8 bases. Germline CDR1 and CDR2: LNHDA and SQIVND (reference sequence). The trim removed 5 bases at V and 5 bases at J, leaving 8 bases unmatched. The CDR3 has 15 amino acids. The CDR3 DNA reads TGTGCCAGTAGTCCGATGCAGGGGGCCGATCAGCCCCAGCATTTT. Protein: CASSPMQGADQPQHF.

The CDR3 region is CASTGTGRNTIYF. The DNA of the CDR3 is TGTGCCAGCACCGGGACAGGGCGAAACACCATATATTTT. This chain connects TRBV2 to TRBJ1-3; 9 nucleotides line up with TRBD1. The germline gives CDR1 SNHLY, CDR2 FYNNEI. The CDR3 is 13 residues long. V shed 7 bases, J shed 5 bases, and the junction held 3 bases outside the gene matches.

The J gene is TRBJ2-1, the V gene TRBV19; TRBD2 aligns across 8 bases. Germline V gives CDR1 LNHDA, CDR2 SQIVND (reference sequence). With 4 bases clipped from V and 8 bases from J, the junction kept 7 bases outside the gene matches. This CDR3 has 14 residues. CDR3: CASSKLGLADEQFF. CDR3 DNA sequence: TGTGCCAGTAGTAAGTTAGGACTAGCTGATGAGCAGTTCTTC.

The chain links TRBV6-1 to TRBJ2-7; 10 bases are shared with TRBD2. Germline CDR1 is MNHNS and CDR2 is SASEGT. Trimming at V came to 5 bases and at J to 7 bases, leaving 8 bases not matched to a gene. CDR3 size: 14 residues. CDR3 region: CASSQPAGGNEQYF. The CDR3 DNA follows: TGTGCCAGCAGTCAGCCAGCGGGAGGGAATGAGCAGTACTTC.

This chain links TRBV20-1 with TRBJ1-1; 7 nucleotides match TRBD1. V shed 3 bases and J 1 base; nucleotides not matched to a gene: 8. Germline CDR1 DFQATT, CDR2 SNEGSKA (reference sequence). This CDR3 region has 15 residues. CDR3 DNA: TGCAGTGCTAGCAGAAGTGACAGGGCGAACACTGAAGCTTTCTTT. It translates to CSASRSDRANTEAFF.

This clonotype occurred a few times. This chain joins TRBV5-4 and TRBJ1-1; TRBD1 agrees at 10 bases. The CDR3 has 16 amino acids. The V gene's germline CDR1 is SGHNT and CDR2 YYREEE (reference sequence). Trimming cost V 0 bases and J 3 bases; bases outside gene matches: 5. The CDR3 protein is CASSLAGQGRYTEAFF. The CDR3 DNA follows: TGTGCCAGCAGCTTGGCGGGACAGGGGCGGTACACTGAAGCTTTCTTT.

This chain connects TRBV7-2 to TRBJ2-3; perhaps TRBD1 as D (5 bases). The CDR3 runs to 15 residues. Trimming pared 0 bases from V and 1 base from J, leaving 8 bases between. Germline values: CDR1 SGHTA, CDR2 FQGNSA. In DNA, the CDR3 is TGTGCCAGCAGCTTAGCAGGGGTCGGCACAGATACGCAGTATTTT. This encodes CASSLAGVGTDTQYF.

CDR3 residues: CSARGVMGTEAFF. The DNA for the CDR3 is TGCAGTGCTAGGGGGGTGATGGGCACTGAAGCTTTCTTT. This sequence joins TRBV20-1 and TRBJ1-1; D may be TRBD1 (5 bases). CDR3 length: 13 residues. V was trimmed by 3 bases and J by 4 bases, leaving 12 bases between them. The germline V gene encodes CDR1 DFQATT and CDR2 SNEGSKA (reference sequence).

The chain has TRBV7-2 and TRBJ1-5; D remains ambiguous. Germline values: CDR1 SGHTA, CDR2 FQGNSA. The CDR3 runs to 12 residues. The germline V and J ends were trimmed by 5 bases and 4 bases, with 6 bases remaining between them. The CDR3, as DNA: TGTGCCAGCAGCGATACGAATCAGCCCCAGCATTTT. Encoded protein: CASSDTNQPQHF.

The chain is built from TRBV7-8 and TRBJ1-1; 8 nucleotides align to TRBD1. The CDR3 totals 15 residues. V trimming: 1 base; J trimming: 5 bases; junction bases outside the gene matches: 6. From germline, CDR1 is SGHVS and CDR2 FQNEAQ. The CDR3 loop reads CASSLVQGASTEAFF. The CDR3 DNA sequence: TGTGCCAGCAGCTTAGTCCAGGGGGCGAGTACTGAAGCTTTCTTT. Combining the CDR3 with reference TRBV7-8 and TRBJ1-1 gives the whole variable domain GAGVSQSPRYKVAKRGQDVALRCDPISGHVSLFWYQQALGQGPEFLTYFQNEAQLDKSGLPSDRFFAERPEGSVSTLKIQRTQQEDSAVYLCASSLVQGASTEAFFGQGTRLTVV.